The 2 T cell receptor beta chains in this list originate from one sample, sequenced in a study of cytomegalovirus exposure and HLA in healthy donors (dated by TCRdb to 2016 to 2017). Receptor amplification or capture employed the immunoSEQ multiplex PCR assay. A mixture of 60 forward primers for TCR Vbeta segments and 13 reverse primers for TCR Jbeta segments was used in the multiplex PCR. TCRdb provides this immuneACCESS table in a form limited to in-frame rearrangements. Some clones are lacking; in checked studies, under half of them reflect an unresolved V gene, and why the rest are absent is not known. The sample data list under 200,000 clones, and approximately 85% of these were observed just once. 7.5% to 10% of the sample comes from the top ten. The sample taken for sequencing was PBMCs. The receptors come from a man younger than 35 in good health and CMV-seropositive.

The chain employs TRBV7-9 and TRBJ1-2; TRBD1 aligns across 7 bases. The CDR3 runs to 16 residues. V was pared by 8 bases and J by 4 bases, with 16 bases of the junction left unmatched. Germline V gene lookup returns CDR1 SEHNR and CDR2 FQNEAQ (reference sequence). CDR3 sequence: CASDQNAGGYGYGYTF. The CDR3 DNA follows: TGTGCCAGCGACCAGAATGCAGGGGGTTACGGCTATGGCTACACCTTC.

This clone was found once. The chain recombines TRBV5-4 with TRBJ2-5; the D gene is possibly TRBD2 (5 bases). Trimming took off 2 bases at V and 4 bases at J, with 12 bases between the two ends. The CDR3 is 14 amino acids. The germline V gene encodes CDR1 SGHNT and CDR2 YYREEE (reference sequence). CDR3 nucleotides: TGTGCCAGCAGCTTAGGAGGCGGGTCAGAGACCCAGTACTTC. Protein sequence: CASSLGGGSETQYF.